The rows below give T cell receptor beta chains drawn from one sample of a study of human T cells and chemical hapten exposure. TCRdb reprocessed the 5' RACE reads with MiXCR, giving one entry per CDR3 protein. The table lists approximately 150,000 distinct CDR3 sequences, 4.1% of them singletons. These TCRs come from a female donor in good health. Both conserved end residues are part of each CDR3. The D gene is left open where the match is weak. Part of the rows lack a size; the others show once, few, many or a class for expanded clones.

CDR3aa: CASSQVSPGTNTGELFF
CDR3nt: TGTGCCAGCAGCCAAGTCTCCCCAGGGACGAACACCGGGGAGCTGTTTTTT
v_gene: TRBV4-2
d_gene: NA
abundance: many
j_gene: TRBJ2-2

CDR3aa: CASGSDITGELFF
CDR3nt: TGTGCTAGTGGTTCAGATATCACCGGGGAGCTGTTTTTT
v_gene: TRBV12-5
d_gene: NA
abundance: many
j_gene: TRBJ2-2

CDR3aa: CASSYGQGTEAFF
CDR3nt: TGTGCCAGCAGTTACGGACAGGGCACTGAAGCTTTCTTT
v_gene: TRBV12-3/TRBV12-4
d_gene: TRBD1
abundance: many
j_gene: TRBJ1-1

CDR3aa: CASSLGLSGQGADEQYF
CDR3nt: TGTGCCAGCAGCTTAGGGTTGTCGGGACAGGGGGCCGACGAGCAGTACTTC
v_gene: TRBV7-3
d_gene: TRBD1
abundance: many
j_gene: TRBJ2-7

CDR3aa: CASSQTDRPDGNTIYF
CDR3nt: TGCGCCAGCAGTCAAACGGACAGGCCGGACGGAAACACCATATATTTT
v_gene: TRBV23-1
d_gene: TRBD1
abundance: many
j_gene: TRBJ1-3

CDR3aa: CASSQGRVTEAFF
CDR3nt: TGTGCCAGCTCACAGGGGCGTGTCACTGAAGCTTTCTTT
v_gene: TRBV18
d_gene: NA
abundance: few
j_gene: TRBJ1-1

CDR3aa: CAIRAGSTDTQYF
CDR3nt: TGTGCCATCCGGGCAGGGAGCACAGATACGCAGTATTTT
v_gene: TRBV10-3
d_gene: NA
abundance: many
j_gene: TRBJ2-3

CDR3aa: CSARDFELTGELFF
CDR3nt: TGCAGTGCTCGGGACTTTGAACTTACCGGGGAGCTGTTTTTT
v_gene: TRBV20-1
d_gene: NA
abundance: few
j_gene: TRBJ2-2

CDR3aa: CASSYSGVSITDTQYF
CDR3nt: TGTGCCAGCAGTTACTCCGGGGTCTCGATCACAGATACGCAGTATTTT
v_gene: TRBV6-5
d_gene: NA
abundance: many
j_gene: TRBJ2-3

CDR3aa: CASSLGGGGASTDTQYF
CDR3nt: TGTGCCAGCAGCCTAGGGGGCGGGGGGGCTAGCACAGATACGCAGTATTTT
v_gene: TRBV7-2
d_gene: TRBD2
abundance: many
j_gene: TRBJ2-3

CDR3aa: CASRPDVSGEAFF
CDR3nt: TGTGCCAGTAGACCGGACGTTTCCGGGGAAGCTTTCTTT
v_gene: TRBV19
d_gene: NA
abundance: many
j_gene: TRBJ1-1

CDR3aa: CASSLTTLTGELFF
CDR3nt: TGCGCCAGCAGTCTAACCACCCTCACCGGGGAGCTGTTTTTT
v_gene: TRBV23-1
d_gene: NA
abundance: many
j_gene: TRBJ2-2

CDR3aa: CSAKDGVAEQYF
CDR3nt: TGCAGCGCAAAGGATGGGGTTGCCGAGCAGTACTTC
v_gene: TRBV29-1
d_gene: NA
abundance: many
j_gene: TRBJ2-7

CDR3aa: CSATLPGLSEQYF
CDR3nt: TGCAGTGCTACCCTACCGGGACTTAGCGAGCAGTACTTC
v_gene: TRBV20-1
d_gene: NA
abundance: NA
j_gene: TRBJ2-7

CDR3aa: CASSPGGRGAQYF
CDR3nt: TGTGCCAGCAGCCCAGGGGGGCGGGGGGCACAGTACTTC
v_gene: TRBV7-2
d_gene: NA
abundance: NA
j_gene: TRBJ2-5

CDR3aa: CASSSLGEGDNNEQFF
CDR3nt: TGTGCCAGCAGCTCACTAGGGGAGGGGGACAACAATGAGCAGTTCTTC
v_gene: TRBV11-2
d_gene: NA
abundance: few
j_gene: TRBJ2-1

CDR3aa: CASSSTGARSSGANVLTF
CDR3nt: TGTGCCAGCAGCTCAACAGGGGCAAGATCCTCTGGGGCCAACGTCCTGACTTTC
v_gene: TRBV7-3
d_gene: TRBD1
abundance: few
j_gene: TRBJ2-6

CDR3aa: CAWGGLAGAQNF
CDR3nt: TGTGCCTGGGGGGGACTAGCGGGGGCTCAGAACTTC
v_gene: TRBV30
d_gene: TRBD2
abundance: many
j_gene: TRBJ2-1

CDR3aa: CATRSGPTYEQYF
CDR3nt: TGTGCCACCCGTAGCGGGCCCACCTACGAGCAGTACTTC
v_gene: TRBV6-2/TRBV6-3
d_gene: TRBD2
abundance: few
j_gene: TRBJ2-7

CDR3aa: CASSQLTSGGYEQYF
CDR3nt: TGTGCCAGCAGCCAACTGACTAGCGGGGGGTACGAGCAGTACTTC
v_gene: TRBV4-2
d_gene: TRBD2
abundance: many
j_gene: TRBJ2-7

CDR3aa: CASSSGVRNEQYF
CDR3nt: TGTGCCAGCAGTTCGGGGGTTAGGAACGAGCAGTACTTC
v_gene: TRBV6-5
d_gene: NA
abundance: NA
j_gene: TRBJ2-7

CDR3aa: CASSPPLSTDTQYF
CDR3nt: TGTGCCAGCTCACCACCGCTTAGCACAGATACGCAGTATTTT
v_gene: TRBV18
d_gene: NA
abundance: many
j_gene: TRBJ2-3

CDR3aa: CASSPRPKAGQPQHF
CDR3nt: TGTGCCAGCAGTCCAAGACCCAAAGCGGGGCAGCCCCAGCATTTT
v_gene: TRBV12-3/TRBV12-4
d_gene: NA
abundance: few
j_gene: TRBJ1-5

CDR3aa: CASSRRYEQYF
CDR3nt: TGTGCCAGCAGCCGCCGGTACGAGCAGTACTTC
v_gene: TRBV12-3/TRBV12-4
d_gene: NA
abundance: many
j_gene: TRBJ2-7

CDR3aa: CASSLGGRGTEAFF
CDR3nt: TGTGCCAGCAGCTTAGGGGGCAGGGGCACTGAAGCTTTCTTT
v_gene: TRBV7-2
d_gene: NA
abundance: many
j_gene: TRBJ1-1

CDR3aa: CASSDPGLAGQKNIQYF
CDR3nt: TGTGCCAGCAGTGACCCGGGACTAGCGGGGCAAAAAAACATTCAGTACTTC
v_gene: TRBV2
d_gene: TRBD2
abundance: many
j_gene: TRBJ2-4

CDR3aa: CASGLYFGEQFF
CDR3nt: TGTGCTAGTGGTTTGTACTTTGGTGAGCAGTTCTTC
v_gene: TRBV12-5
d_gene: NA
abundance: few
j_gene: TRBJ2-1

CDR3aa: CASSGGAKNIQYF
CDR3nt: TGTGCCAGCAGCGGGGGAGCCAAAAACATTCAGTACTTC
v_gene: TRBV7-9
d_gene: NA
abundance: many
j_gene: TRBJ2-4

CDR3aa: CASSYRGTSGTDTQYF
CDR3nt: TGTGCCAGCAGTTACCGGGGGACTAGCGGCACAGATACGCAGTATTTT
v_gene: TRBV6-5
d_gene: TRBD2
abundance: many
j_gene: TRBJ2-3

CDR3aa: CASSSAPQGSGQPQHF
CDR3nt: TGCGCCAGCAGCTCGGCGCCACAGGGGTCCGGTCAGCCCCAGCATTTT
v_gene: TRBV5-1
d_gene: TRBD1
abundance: NA
j_gene: TRBJ1-5

CDR3aa: CASRTGGTEAFF
CDR3nt: TGTGCCAGCCGCACGGGGGGGACTGAAGCTTTCTTT
v_gene: TRBV27
d_gene: NA
abundance: many
j_gene: TRBJ1-1

CDR3aa: CASSPGQRDGEQYF
CDR3nt: TGCGCCAGCAGCCCGGGACAGCGGGACGGGGAGCAGTACTTC
v_gene: TRBV5-1
d_gene: NA
abundance: NA
j_gene: TRBJ2-7

CDR3aa: CASSPGTDFGTQYF
CDR3nt: TGTGCCAGCAGTCCCGGGACAGATTTCGGGACCCAGTACTTC
v_gene: TRBV6-6
d_gene: TRBD1
abundance: many
j_gene: TRBJ2-5

CDR3aa: CASSQSGGEQYF
CDR3nt: TGTGCCAGCAGCCAGAGCGGGGGCGAGCAGTACTTC
v_gene: TRBV3-1
d_gene: TRBD2
abundance: few
j_gene: TRBJ2-7

CDR3aa: CASSGTGGYGYTF
CDR3nt: TGCGCCAGCAGCGGGACGGGGGGCTATGGCTACACCTTC
v_gene: TRBV5-1
d_gene: NA
abundance: many
j_gene: TRBJ1-2

CDR3aa: CASAALQGTEAFF
CDR3nt: TGTGCCAGCGCCGCTTTACAGGGTACTGAAGCTTTCTTT
v_gene: TRBV18
d_gene: NA
abundance: many
j_gene: TRBJ1-1

CDR3aa: CSVSQGPAYEQYF
CDR3nt: TGCAGCGTTAGTCAGGGTCCGGCCTACGAGCAGTACTTC
v_gene: TRBV29-1
d_gene: NA
abundance: many
j_gene: TRBJ2-7

CDR3aa: CASSWGGGRWTEAFF
CDR3nt: TGTGCCAGCAGCTGGGGGGGGGGGCGCTGGACTGAAGCTTTCTTT
v_gene: TRBV5-4
d_gene: NA
abundance: few
j_gene: TRBJ1-1

CDR3aa: CASSRGTVEILF
CDR3nt: TGTGCCAGCAGCCGGGGGACGGTTGAGATCCTCTTT
v_gene: TRBV3-1
d_gene: NA
abundance: many
j_gene: TRBJ1-1

CDR3aa: CASSAPGGTDYGYTF
CDR3nt: TGTGCCAGCAGTGCGCCAGGGGGCACAGACTATGGCTACACCTTC
v_gene: TRBV6-1
d_gene: TRBD1
abundance: many
j_gene: TRBJ1-2